This T cell receptor (beta chain) was recorded in a study of blood T cell repertoires in COVID-19. This clone came up a few times. The CDR3 totals 16 residues. The germline V gene encodes CDR1 LNHNV and CDR2 YYDKDF (reference sequence). V was cut by 0 bases and J by 7 bases, with 15 bases left in between. Per the study methods: Reference gene primer amplification gave nucleated cell count estimates. Some clones are missing from TCRdb's copy, which holds only in-frame ones; the method was immunoSEQ multiplex PCR. From that table come the V and J calls and clone size; the DNA was used to work out D and trimming. The table includes some 120,000 clones, roughly 83% detected once.

Sequenced sample: peripheral blood. This receptor was taken from a woman between 50 and 59 years old with acute or convalescent COVID-19. The rearrangement uses TRBV15 and TRBJ1-4, with D possibly TRBD1 on 5 matching bases. This CDR3 reads CATSRDVWGGVEKLFF. DNA for the CDR3: TGTGCCACCAGCAGAGACGTTTGGGGGGGAGTTGAAAAACTGTTTTTT. The whole variable domain, remainder taken from reference TRBV15 and TRBJ1-4, is DAMVIQNPRYQVTQFGKPVTLSCSQTLNHNVMYWYQQKSSQAPKLLFHYYDKDFNNEADTPDNFQSRRPNTSFCFLDIRSPGLGDTAMYLCATSRDVWGGVEKLFFGSGTQLSVL.